This TCR beta chain was recovered during a study of blood T cell repertoires in COVID-19 (dated by TCRdb to 2020 to 2022). Background for the entire study: The collaborator samples originated in the United States, Italy and Spain and spanned the acute and convalescent phases of COVID-19. The prospective study material was composed of cDNA or gDNA derived from T cells, B-cell-depleted T cells, or PBMCs. The dataset comprised deeply sampled blood TCRbeta repertoires from subjects exposed to, actively infected with, or recovered from COVID-19. The repertoires were made available in a free public database intended to serve as a resource for research on the immune response to SARS-CoV-2. The samples were drawn from two sources: the first 160 participants of the ongoing ImmuneRACE study, and about 1,300 subjects contributed by 6 global collaborators. The sample metadata nearly always contained a de-identified subject ID, COVID-19 status, age in years and sex. Where HLA class I and class II types were available, the types were taken from metadata supplied by the sample provider, not from assay-based typing. The investigation overall reported the following: The amount of clinical and demographic metadata varied by source and participant and was provided uncurated.

Concerning this clone itself: Its antigen is currently not known. It has no much larger one-base neighbor in the sample; base qualities were not kept.

TCRbeta CDR3 regions were amplified from genomic DNA by means of the immunoSEQ Assay, a bias-controlled multiplex PCR. From the authors' description of their analysis: Nucleated cell counts per sample were estimated from amplification of reference gene primers within the assay. To quantify the absolute abundance of each unique TCRbeta CDR3 rearrangement, sequence reads were collapsed and filtered. For each sample, productive Simpson clonality was calculated as the square root of Simpson's diversity index over productive rearrangements. TCRdb took this table from immuneACCESS and kept in-frame rearrangements with V and J called. Such tables lack part of the clones; where checked against another copy, unresolved V genes explain under half of the gap, and the rest is unexplained. V, J and clone size derive from that table, while D and trimming were established from the DNA sequence. The sample table lists 30,000 to 35,000 clones, roughly 88% of them with a count of one. Of the sample, about 4.9% is held by the ten largest clones.

Sequences MDHEN (CDR1) and SYDVKM (CDR2) are obtained from the germline V gene. V drops 8 bases and J drops 5 bases, leaving 12 bases in between. The CDR3 runs 12 amino acids, cysteine and phenylalanine included. Only the CDR3 portion is preserved as DNA: 36 bases, with reading frame beginning at the first base. Whole blood was collected in K2EDTA tubes by collaborating institutions according to the institutions' own protocols. For TCRbeta analysis, collaborators shipped samples in one of three forms: frozen whole blood, isolated PBMCs, or DNA extracted from either of those sample types. The chain joins TRBV28 to TRBJ1-1, with a tentative D gene TRBD1 over 5 matching bases. Sequenced material: peripheral blood. This clonotype was obtained from a woman in her seventies with active COVID-19. The CDR3 region reads CASWGGWTEAFF. At the DNA level, the sequence is TGTGCCAGCTGGGGGGGGTGGACTGAAGCTTTCTTT.